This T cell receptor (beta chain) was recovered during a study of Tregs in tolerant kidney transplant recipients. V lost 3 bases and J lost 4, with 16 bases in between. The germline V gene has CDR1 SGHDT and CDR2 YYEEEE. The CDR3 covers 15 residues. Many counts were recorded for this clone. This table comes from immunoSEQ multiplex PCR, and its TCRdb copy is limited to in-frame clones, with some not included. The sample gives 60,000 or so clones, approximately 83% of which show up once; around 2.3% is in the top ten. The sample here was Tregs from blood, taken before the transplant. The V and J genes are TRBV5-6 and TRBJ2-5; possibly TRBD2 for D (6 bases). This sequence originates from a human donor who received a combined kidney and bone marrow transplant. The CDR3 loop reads CASSWGTGRGETQYF. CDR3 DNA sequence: TGTGCCAGCAGCTGGGGGACGGGGCGGGGAGAGACCCAGTACTTC.